The 14 T cell receptor beta chains below all came from one sample that was sequenced in a study of control samples from healthy donors and cancer patients. The assay was immunoSEQ multiplex PCR, and TCRdb's table has in-frame clones only and misses some. The sample records approximately 100,000 clones, roughly four fifths being singletons. Material: blood. The receptors stem from a man in his 60s in good health.

The rearrangement links TRBV30 to TRBJ2-3, with unresolved D. The CDR3 is made up of 14 amino acids. V was shortened by 8 bases and J by 0 bases, with 15 bases between the two germline ends. Germline CDR1 GTSNPN, CDR2 SVGIG (reference sequence). CDR3 protein: CAGSRGISTDTQYF. The DNA for the CDR3 is TGTGCCGGATCCCGAGGAATTAGCACAGATACGCAGTATTTT.

The table lists this clone with a count of one. For the CDR3, the DNA is TGTGCCAGCAGTTTTCCAAGCAGGGGGCAGTACGAGCAGTACTTC. Protein: CASSFPSRGQYEQYF. The chain employs TRBV28 and TRBJ2-7; TRBD1 aligns across 8 bases. The V gene's germline CDR1 is MDHEN and CDR2 SYDVKM. The CDR3 extends over 15 amino acids. V lost 3 bases, J lost 4 bases, and 8 bases stayed unmatched. Drawing the rest from reference TRBV28 and TRBJ2-7, the complete variable domain is DVKVTQSSRYLVKRTGEKVFLECVQDMDHENMFWYRQDPGLGLRLIYFSYDVKMKEKGDIPEGYSVSREKKERFSLILESASTNQTSMYLCASSFPSRGQYEQYFGPGTRLTVT.

The chain uses TRBV9 and TRBJ1-2; 7 bases match TRBD1. Trimming took 6 bases from V and 7 from J; bases not matched to a gene: 9. The CDR3 covers 13 residues. Germline CDR1 reads SGDLS; CDR2 reads YYNGEE. The CDR3 region is CASKRTGVGGYTF. CDR3 sequence (DNA): TGTGCCAGCAAAAGAACAGGGGTAGGTGGCTACACCTTC.

This clone has a single count. The rearrangement joins TRBV7-2 to TRBJ2-5; weak D call: TRBD2 (6 bases). Germline CDR1 reads SGHTA; CDR2 reads FQGNSA. The CDR3 covers 13 residues. V lost 6 bases, J lost 2 bases, and 10 bases lay in between. The CDR3 bases are TGTGCCAGCAGATGGGCGGGACAAGAGACCCAGTACTTC. As protein: CASRWAGQETQYF.

This sequence joins TRBV28 and TRBJ2-7, with 7 bases identical to TRBD2. Germline V gene data show CDR1 as MDHEN and CDR2 as SYDVKM. The J segment lost 6 bases and the V segment lost 5 bases, leaving 16 bases of the junction unmatched. The CDR3 sequence is 16 residues long. The CDR3 loop reads CASSPGGAGGRIEQYF. The CDR3 nucleotides read TGTGCCAGCAGTCCGGGGGGAGCGGGTGGAAGGATCGAGCAGTACTTC.

This rearrangement joins TRBV28 to TRBJ2-1; 8 bases map to TRBD1. The length of the CDR3 is 16 residues. In germline, CDR1 is MDHEN, CDR2 SYDVKM. J lost 8 bases, V lost 4 bases, and 13 bases had no gene match. In DNA, the CDR3 is TGTGCCAGCAGTTCGGGACAGGTAGTGTTTATGGATGAGCAGTTCTTC. It encodes CASSSGQVVFMDEQFF.

The rearrangement links TRBV6-5 to TRBJ2-7; no definite D call. The V and J ends lost 1 base and 3 bases respectively, with 10 bases between them. Germline V CDR1 and CDR2: MNHEY, SVGAGI. The CDR3 totals 14 residues. CDR3 region: CASSYYGDYYEQYF. The CDR3 DNA reads as TGTGCCAGCAGTTACTATGGGGATTACTACGAGCAGTACTTC.

The chain joins TRBV5-1 to TRBJ2-3; D gene unclear. The ends were cut back, 0 bases at V and 0 bases at J, with 11 bases in the middle. This CDR3 has 16 amino acids. Germline V gives CDR1 SGHRS, CDR2 YFSETQ. Here the CDR3 reads CASSLEQTVSTDTQYF. The CDR3, as DNA: TGCGCCAGCAGCTTGGAACAGACCGTGAGCACAGATACGCAGTATTTT.

V is TRBV9 and J is TRBJ1-1; D is possibly TRBD1 (6 bases). V lost 4 bases and J 9 bases, leaving 16 bases between the germline ends. Germline-derived CDR1 and CDR2 are SGDLS and YYNGEE. The CDR3 extends over 13 amino acids. The CDR3 nucleotides read TGTGCCAGCAGCCCCCCCCTGACAGGACAAGCTTTCTTT. It codes for CASSPPLTGQAFF.

The gene calls are TRBV4-1 and TRBJ2-7; 10 bases are shared with TRBD2. V gave up 7 bases and J gave up 6 bases; unmatched junction bases: 12. Germline CDR1 reads MGHRA; CDR2 reads YSYEKL. The CDR3 runs 15 residues. The CDR3 nucleotides read TGCGCCAGCACGTCTGAAGCGGGGGGGCCGCTCGAGCAGTACTTC. It codes for CASTSEAGGPLEQYF.

The genes are TRBV9 and TRBJ2-7; D is tentatively TRBD1 or TRBD2 (5 bases each). This CDR3 spans 17 amino acids. CDR1 and CDR2 from the germline V gene are SGDLS and YYNGEE. V lost 3 bases to trimming and J lost 7 bases, with 26 bases between them. CDR3 bases: TGTGCCAGCAGCGATCCCCCCGGGGCCTACCTTTTGGGGGAGCAGTACTTC. It is translated as CASSDPPGAYLLGEQYF.

This chain links TRBV10-1 with TRBJ2-3; D unresolved. This CDR3 contains 14 residues. V shed 3 bases and J shed 5 bases, with 12 bases lying between them. The germline V gene encodes CDR1 WNHNN and CDR2 SYGVQD (reference sequence). As DNA, the CDR3 is TGCGCCAGCAGTGATTCCAGTGTGGTAGATACGCAGTATTTT. Protein: CASSDSSVVDTQYF.

The table lists this clone with a count of one. The rearrangement joins TRBV19 to TRBJ1-1, with D tentatively TRBD1 (5 bases). The germline V gene has CDR1 LNHDA and CDR2 SQIVND (reference sequence). The CDR3 covers 15 residues. V gave up 1 base and J gave up 4 bases, with 13 bases separating them. This CDR3 is CASSIGPQGSTEAFF. The DNA for the CDR3 is TGTGCCAGTAGTATAGGTCCCCAGGGATCCACTGAAGCTTTCTTT.

The chain has TRBV11-2 and TRBJ1-1, with a tentative D call TRBD1 (5 bases). This CDR3 comprises 15 residues. The germline CDR1 and CDR2 sequences are SGHAT and FQNNGV. V gave up 2 bases and J gave up 5 bases, with 15 bases separating them. CDR3 protein: CASSLTQGLGTEAFF. The DNA of the CDR3 is TGTGCCAGCAGCTTAACTCAGGGTCTCGGGACTGAAGCTTTCTTT. Full variable domain (remainder filled in from reference TRBV11-2 and TRBJ1-1): EAGVAQSPRYKIIEKRQSVAFWCNPISGHATLYWYQQILGQGPKLLIQFQNNGVVDDSQLPKDRFSAERLKGVDSTLKIQPAKLEDSAVYLCASSLTQGLGTEAFFGQGTRLTVV.